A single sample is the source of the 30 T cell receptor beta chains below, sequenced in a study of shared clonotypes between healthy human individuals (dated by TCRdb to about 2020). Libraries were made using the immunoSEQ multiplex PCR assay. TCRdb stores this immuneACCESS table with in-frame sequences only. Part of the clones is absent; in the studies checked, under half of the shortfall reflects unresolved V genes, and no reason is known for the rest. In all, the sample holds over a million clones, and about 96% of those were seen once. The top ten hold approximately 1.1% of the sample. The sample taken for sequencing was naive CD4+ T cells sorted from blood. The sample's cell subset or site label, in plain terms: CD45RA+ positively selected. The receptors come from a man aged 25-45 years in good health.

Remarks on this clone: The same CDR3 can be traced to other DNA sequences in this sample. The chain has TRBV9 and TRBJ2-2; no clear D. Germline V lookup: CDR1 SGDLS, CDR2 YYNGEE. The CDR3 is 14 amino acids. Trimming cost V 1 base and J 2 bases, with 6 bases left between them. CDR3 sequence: CASSVRLNTGELFF. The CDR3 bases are TGTGCCAGCAGCGTAAGATTAAACACCGGGGAGCTGTTTTTT.

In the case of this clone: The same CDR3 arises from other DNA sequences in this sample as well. DNA of the CDR3: TGTGCCAGCAGTTCCGGGGATTATCAGCCCCAGCATTTT. Amino acids: CASSSGDYQPQHF. The rearrangement links TRBV28 to TRBJ1-5; D ambiguous. The germline CDR1 and CDR2 sequences are MDHEN and SYDVKM. The CDR3 loop spans 13 amino acids. Trimming removed 4 bases at V and 5 bases at J, with 9 bases between.

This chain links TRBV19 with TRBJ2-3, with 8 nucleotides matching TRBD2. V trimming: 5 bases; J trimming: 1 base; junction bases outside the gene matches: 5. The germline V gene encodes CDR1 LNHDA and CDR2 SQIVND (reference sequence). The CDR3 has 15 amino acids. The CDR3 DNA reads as TGTGCCAGTAGTGCGGGCGGGGGGCGCACAGATACGCAGTATTTT. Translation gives CASSAGGGRTDTQYF.

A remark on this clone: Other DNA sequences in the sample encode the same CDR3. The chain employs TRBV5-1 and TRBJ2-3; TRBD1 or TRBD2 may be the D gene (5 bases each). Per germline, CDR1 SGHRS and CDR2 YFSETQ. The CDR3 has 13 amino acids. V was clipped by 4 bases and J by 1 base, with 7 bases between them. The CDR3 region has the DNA TGCGCCAGCAGCCGAGGGGGCACAGATACGCAGTATTTT. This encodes CASSRGGTDTQYF.

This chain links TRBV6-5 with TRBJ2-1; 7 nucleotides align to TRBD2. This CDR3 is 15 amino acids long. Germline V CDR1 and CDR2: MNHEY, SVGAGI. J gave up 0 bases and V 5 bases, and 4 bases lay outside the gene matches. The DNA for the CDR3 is TGTGCCAGCAGTAGAGCGGGGAACTCCTACAATGAGCAGTTCTTC. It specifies CASSRAGNSYNEQFF.

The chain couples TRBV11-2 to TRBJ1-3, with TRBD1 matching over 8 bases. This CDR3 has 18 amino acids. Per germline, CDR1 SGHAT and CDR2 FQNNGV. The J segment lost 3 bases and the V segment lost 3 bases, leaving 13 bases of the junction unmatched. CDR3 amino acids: CASSFVRGQAVFGNTIYF. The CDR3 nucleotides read TGTGCCAGCAGCTTCGTCCGGGGACAGGCGGTCTTTGGAAACACCATATATTTT.

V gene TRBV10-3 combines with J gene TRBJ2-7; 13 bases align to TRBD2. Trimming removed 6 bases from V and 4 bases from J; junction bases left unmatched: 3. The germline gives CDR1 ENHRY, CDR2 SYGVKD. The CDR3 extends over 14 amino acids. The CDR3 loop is CAIRGLAGNYEQYF. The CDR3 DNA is TGTGCCATCAGGGGACTAGCGGGAAATTACGAGCAGTACTTC.

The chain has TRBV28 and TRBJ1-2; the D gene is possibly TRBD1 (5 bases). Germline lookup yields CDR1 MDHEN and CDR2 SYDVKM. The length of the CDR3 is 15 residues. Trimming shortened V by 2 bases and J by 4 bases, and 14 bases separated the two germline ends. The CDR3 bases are TGTGCCAGCAGTTTAGATGGGGGATCGGGCTATGGCTACACCTTC. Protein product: CASSLDGGSGYGYTF.

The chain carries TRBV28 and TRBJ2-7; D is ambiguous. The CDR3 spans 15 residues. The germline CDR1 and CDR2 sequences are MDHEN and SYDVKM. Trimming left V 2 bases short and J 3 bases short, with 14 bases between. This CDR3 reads CASSLKGSLIYEQYF. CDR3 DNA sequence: TGTGCCAGCAGTTTAAAGGGTTCCCTAATCTACGAGCAGTACTTC.

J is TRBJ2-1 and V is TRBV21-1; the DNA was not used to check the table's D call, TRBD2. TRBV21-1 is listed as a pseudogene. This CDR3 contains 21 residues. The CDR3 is CASTHPNPPTLALESYNEQFF. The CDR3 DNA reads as TGTGCCAGCACTCATCCCAACCCCCCGACACTAGCACTCGAATCCTACAATGAGCAGTTCTTC.

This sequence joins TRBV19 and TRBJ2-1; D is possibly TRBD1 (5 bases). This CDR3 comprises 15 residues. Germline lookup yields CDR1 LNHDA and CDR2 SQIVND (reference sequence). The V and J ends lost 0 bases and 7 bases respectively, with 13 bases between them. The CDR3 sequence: CASSIETGTRNEQFF. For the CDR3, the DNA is TGTGCCAGTAGTATAGAAACAGGCACCAGGAATGAGCAGTTCTTC.

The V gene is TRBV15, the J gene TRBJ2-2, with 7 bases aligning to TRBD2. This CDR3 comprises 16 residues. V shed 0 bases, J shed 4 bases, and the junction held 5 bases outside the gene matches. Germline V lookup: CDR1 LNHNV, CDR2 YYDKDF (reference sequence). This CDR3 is CATSREVGGSTGELFF. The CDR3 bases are TGTGCCACCAGCAGAGAAGTGGGAGGGAGCACCGGGGAGCTGTTTTTT.

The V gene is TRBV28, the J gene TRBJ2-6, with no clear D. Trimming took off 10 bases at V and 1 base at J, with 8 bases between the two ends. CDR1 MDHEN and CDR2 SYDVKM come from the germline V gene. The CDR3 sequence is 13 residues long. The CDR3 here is CATSLSGANVLTF. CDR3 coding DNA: TGTGCCACCAGCTTGTCTGGGGCCAACGTCCTGACTTTC.

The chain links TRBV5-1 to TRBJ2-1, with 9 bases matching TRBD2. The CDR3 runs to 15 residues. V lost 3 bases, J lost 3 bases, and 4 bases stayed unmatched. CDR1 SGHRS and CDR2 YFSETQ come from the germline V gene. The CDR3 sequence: CASSSSGADYNEQFF. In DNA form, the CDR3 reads TGCGCCAGCAGCTCTAGCGGGGCCGACTACAATGAGCAGTTCTTC.

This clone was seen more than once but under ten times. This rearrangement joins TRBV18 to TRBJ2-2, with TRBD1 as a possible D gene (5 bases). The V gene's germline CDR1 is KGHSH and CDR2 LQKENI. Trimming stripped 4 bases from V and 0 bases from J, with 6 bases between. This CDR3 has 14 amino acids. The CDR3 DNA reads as TGTGCCAGCTCACAGACAGCGAACACCGGGGAGCTGTTTTTT. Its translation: CASSQTANTGELFF.

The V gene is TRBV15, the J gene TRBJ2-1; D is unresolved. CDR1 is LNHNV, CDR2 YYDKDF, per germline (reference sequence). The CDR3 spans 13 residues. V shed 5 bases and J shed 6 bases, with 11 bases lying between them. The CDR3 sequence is CATSPHASNEQFF. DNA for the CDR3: TGTGCCACCAGCCCTCACGCTAGCAATGAGCAGTTCTTC.

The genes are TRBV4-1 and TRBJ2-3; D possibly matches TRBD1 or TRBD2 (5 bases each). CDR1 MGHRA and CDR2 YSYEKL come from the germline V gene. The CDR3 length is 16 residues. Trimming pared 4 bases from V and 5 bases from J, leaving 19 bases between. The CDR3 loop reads CASSPWESQGIDTQYF. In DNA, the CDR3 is TGCGCCAGCAGCCCCTGGGAGAGCCAGGGAATAGATACGCAGTATTTT.

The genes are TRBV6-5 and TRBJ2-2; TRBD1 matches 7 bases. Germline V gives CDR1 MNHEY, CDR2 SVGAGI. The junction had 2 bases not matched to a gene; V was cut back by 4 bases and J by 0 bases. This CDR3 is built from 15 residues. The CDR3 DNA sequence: TGTGCCAGCAGTTGGACAGGCTCGAACACCGGGGAGCTGTTTTTT. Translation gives CASSWTGSNTGELFF.

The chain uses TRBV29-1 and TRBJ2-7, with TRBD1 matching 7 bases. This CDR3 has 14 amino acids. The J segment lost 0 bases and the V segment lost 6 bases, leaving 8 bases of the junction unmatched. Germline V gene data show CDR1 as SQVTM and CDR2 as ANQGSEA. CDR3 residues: CSVKRDSDSYEQYF. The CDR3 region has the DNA TGCAGCGTCAAAAGGGACAGCGACTCCTACGAGCAGTACTTC.

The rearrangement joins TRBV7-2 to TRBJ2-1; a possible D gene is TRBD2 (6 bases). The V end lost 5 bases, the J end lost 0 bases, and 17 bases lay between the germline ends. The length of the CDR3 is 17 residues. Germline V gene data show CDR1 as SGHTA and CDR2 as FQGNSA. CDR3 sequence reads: CASSLGTRLSSYNEQFF. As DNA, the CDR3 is TGTGCCAGCAGCCTAGGGACTCGGCTGAGCTCCTACAATGAGCAGTTCTTC. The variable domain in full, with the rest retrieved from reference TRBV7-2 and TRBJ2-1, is GAGVSQSPSNKVTEKGKDVELRCDPISGHTALYWYRQSLGQGLEFLIYFQGNSAPDKSGLPSDRFSAERTGGSVSTLTIQRTQQEDSAVYLCASSLGTRLSSYNEQFFGPGTRLTVL.

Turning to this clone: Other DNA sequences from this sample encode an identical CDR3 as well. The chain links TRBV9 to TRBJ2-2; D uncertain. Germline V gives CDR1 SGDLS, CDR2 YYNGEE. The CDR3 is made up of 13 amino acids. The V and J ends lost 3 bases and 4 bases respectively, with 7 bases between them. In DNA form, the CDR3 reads TGTGCCAGCAGCGGCAGAGTCACCGGGGAGCTGTTTTTT. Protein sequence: CASSGRVTGELFF.

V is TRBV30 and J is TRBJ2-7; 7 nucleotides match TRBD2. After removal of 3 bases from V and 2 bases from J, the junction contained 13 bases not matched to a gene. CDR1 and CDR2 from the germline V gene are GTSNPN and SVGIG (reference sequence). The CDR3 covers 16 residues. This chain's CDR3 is CAWSPFGQRGPYEQYF. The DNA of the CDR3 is TGTGCCTGGAGCCCGTTTGGCCAGCGGGGACCCTACGAGCAGTACTTC.

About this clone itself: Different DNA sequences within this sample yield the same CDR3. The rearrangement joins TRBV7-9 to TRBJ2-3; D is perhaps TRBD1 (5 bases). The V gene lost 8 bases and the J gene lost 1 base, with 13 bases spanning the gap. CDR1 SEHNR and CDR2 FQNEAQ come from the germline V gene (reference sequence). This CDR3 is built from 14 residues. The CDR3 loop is CASSLIGGTDTQYF. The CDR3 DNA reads TGTGCCAGCTCATTAATAGGGGGCACAGATACGCAGTATTTT.

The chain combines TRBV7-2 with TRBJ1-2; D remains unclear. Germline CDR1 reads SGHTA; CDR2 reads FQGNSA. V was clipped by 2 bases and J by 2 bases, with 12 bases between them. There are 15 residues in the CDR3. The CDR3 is CASSLSGGSNYGYTF. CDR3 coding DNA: TGTGCCAGCAGCTTATCGGGAGGGTCCAACTATGGCTACACCTTC.

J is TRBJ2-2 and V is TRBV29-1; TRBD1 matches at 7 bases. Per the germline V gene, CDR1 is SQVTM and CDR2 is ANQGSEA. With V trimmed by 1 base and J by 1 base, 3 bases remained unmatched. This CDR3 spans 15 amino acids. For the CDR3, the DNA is TGCAGCGTTGAAGTAGGGGGCGTGAACACCGGGGAGCTGTTTTTT. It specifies CSVEVGGVNTGELFF.

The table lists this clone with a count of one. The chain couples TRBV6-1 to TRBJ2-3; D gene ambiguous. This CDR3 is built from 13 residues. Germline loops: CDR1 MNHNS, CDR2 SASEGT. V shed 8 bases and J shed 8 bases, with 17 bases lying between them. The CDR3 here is CASHPPAPATQYF. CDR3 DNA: TGTGCCAGCCACCCCCCCGCCCCTGCTACGCAGTATTTT.

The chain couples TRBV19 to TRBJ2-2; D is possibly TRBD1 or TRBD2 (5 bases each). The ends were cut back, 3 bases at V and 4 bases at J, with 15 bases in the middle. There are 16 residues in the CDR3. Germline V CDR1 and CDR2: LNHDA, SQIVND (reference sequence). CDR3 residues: CASSIVVGDLTGELFF. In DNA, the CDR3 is TGTGCCAGTAGTATCGTGGTAGGGGACCTCACCGGGGAGCTGTTTTTT.

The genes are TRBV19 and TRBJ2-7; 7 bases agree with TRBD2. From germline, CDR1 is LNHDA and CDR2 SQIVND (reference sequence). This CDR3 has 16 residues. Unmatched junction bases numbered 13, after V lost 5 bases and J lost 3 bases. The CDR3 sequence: CASSLAWRERDYEQYF. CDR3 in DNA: TGTGCCAGTAGTCTAGCGTGGCGGGAGCGGGACTACGAGCAGTACTTC.

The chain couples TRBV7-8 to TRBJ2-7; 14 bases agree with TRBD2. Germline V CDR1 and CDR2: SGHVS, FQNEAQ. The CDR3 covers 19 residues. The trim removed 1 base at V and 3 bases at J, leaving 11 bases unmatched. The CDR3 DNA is TGTGCCAGCAGCTTAGGACTAGCGGGAGGGCAGGGAGGGGTCTACGAGCAGTACTTC. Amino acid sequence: CASSLGLAGGQGGVYEQYF.

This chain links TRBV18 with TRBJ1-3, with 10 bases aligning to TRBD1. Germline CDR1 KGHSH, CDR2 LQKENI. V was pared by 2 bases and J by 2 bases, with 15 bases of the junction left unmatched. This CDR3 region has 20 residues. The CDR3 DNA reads TGTGCCAGCTCACCAGTTAACCCGAACCCCGGGACAGGGGCTGGAAACACCATATATTTT. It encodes CASSPVNPNPGTGAGNTIYF.